The T cell receptor beta chain described here comes from a study of T cells after somatic rescue of genetic block. CDR3 length: 16 amino acids. The V and J ends lost 4 bases and 3 bases respectively, with 20 bases between them. Looked up from germline, CDR1 is SGHNT and CDR2 is YYREEE (reference sequence). This clone was found once. Assay: immunoSEQ multiplex PCR; the TCRdb copy retains only in-frame clones and omits some. This table holds 65,000 to 70,000 clones, about 90% found once. Sequenced: peripheral blood mononuclear cells (PBMCs). V and J are TRBV5-4 and TRBJ2-7, with a tentative D call TRBD2 (6 bases). The TCR sequence derives from a man aged 40-55 years. The CDR3 loop is CASSKGGQRADYEQYF. For the CDR3, the DNA is TGTGCCAGCAGCAAGGGAGGCCAGCGGGCCGACTACGAGCAGTACTTC.